This T cell receptor beta chain was recorded in a study of blood T cells in healthy people across ages. With regard to this clonotype: Its target is unknown.

Study findings and constraints: Unknown CMV status may confound age-related changes in expanded clones.

Per individual sample, total RNA of at least 5.5 micrograms was extracted. The use of a sample-barcoded 5' primer and a J-beta primer mix characterized a second PCR of roughly 6 to 11 cycles. TCRdb independently ran MiXCR on the 5' RACE reads; one entry per CDR3 protein. The sample contains 650,000 to 1,000,000 distinct CDR3 sequences, around 34% of which appear only once. The V gene's germline CDR1 is MNHEY and CDR2 SVGAGI. The CDR3 runs 10 residues. Trimming left V 10 bases short and J 7 bases short, with 10 bases between. Sequencing was performed on blood. V usage is TRBV6-5 and J usage is TRBJ2-5; D is uncertain. The source of this sequence is a man aged 18 to 30 in good health. CDR3 DNA: TGTGCCACCCGGTTTGGGACCCAGTACTTC. Translation gives CATRFGTQYF.